This T cell receptor (beta chain) was recorded in a study of OX40 agonist ivuxolimab in advanced cancers. The CDR3 sequence is 15 residues long. The J segment lost 4 bases and the V segment lost 4 bases, leaving 6 bases of the junction unmatched. Germline V gene sequence: CDR1 SGHAT, CDR2 FQNNGV. Libraries were prepared by immunoSEQ multiplex PCR; TCRdb keeps only in-frame clonotypes and omits some of them. The sample contains approximately 89,000 clones, nearly 90% of which appear only once. The TCR originated in an adult with an advanced solid tumor such as melanoma, head and neck, liver or kidney cancer. Sequencing was performed on CD4+ or CD8+ T cells sorted from blood, taken in a trial of the OX40 agonist ivuxolimab. This chain links TRBV11-2 with TRBJ2-1; 8 bases match TRBD2. The CDR3 DNA is TGTGCCAGCAGCTCCCCCGGGAGGGGATACAATGAGCAGTTCTTC. It is translated as CASSSPGRGYNEQFF.